The subject of this entry is one T cell receptor beta chain. The same CDR3 arises from other DNA sequences in this sample as well. This entry belongs to a study of PD-L1 blockade in urothelial cancer. About the study: Atezolizumab, begun by patients in about 2014, was given at 1,200 mg intravenously every 3 weeks. Males with bladder-origin urothelial cancer constituted about 85% of the 29 patients.

Repertoires were generated with immunoSEQ multiplex PCR, while TCRdb's copy carries only in-frame clones and drops some. The sample records approximately 100,000 clones, approximately 85% being singletons. Germline V gene lookup returns CDR1 SEHNR and CDR2 FQNEAQ (reference sequence). The CDR3 spans 15 residues. V lost 3 bases, J lost 2 bases, and 10 bases lay in between. The TCR comes from a man in his fifties with urothelial cancer. Here the sequenced sample was PBMCs, taken around atezolizumab (anti-PD-L1) treatment. The rearrangement joins TRBV7-9 to TRBJ2-2; a weak D match, TRBD2 (6 bases). The DNA of the CDR3 is TGTGCCAGCAGCTTGGGGACTCTTAACACCGGGGAGCTGTTTTTT. It yields the protein CASSLGTLNTGELFF.